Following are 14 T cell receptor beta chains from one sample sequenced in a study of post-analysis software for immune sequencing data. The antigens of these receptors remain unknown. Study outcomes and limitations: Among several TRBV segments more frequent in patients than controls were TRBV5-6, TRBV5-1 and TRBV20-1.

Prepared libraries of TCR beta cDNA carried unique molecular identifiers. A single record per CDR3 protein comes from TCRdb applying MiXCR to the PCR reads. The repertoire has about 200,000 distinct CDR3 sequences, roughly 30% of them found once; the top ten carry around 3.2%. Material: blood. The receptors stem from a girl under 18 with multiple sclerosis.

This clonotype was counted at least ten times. DNA for the CDR3: TGTGCCAGCAGTCTCGGGTCTCTTTACTACGAGCAGTACTTC. This encodes CASSLGSLYYEQYF. The gene calls are TRBV12-3 or TRBV12-4 and TRBJ2-7; the D is unclear. Trimming removed 5 bases from V and 3 bases from J, with 14 bases in between. CDR3 length: 14 amino acids.

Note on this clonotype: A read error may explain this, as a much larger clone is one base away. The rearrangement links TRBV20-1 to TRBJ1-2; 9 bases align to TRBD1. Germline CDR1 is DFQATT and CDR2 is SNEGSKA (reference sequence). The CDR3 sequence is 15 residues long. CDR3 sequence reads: CIALPTGGTIYGYTF. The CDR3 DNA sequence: TGCATTGCCCTCCCGACAGGGGGAACCATCTATGGCTACACCTTC.

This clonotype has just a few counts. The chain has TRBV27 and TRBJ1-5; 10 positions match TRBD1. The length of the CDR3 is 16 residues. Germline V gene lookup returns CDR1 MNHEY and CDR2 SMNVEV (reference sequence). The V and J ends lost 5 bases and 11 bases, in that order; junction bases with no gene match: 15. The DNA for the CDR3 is TGTGCCAGCAGTGCCCGGGCGGACAGGGGGGAGTGGGCCCAGCATTTT. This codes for CASSARADRGEWAQHF.

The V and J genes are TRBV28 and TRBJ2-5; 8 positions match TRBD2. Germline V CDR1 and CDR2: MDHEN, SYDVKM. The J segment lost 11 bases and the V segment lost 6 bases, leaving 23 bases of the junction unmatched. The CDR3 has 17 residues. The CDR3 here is CASSRTRSGSLSNEQYF. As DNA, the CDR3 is TGTGCCAGCAGCAGAACAAGGAGCGGGAGCCTCTCGAATGAGCAGTACTTC.

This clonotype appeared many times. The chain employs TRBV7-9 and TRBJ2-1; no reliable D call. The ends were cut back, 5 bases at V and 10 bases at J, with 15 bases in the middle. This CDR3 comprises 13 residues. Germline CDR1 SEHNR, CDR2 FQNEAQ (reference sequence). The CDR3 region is CASSLAVHSEQFF. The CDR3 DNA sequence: TGTGCCAGCAGCCTTGCCGTACATTCAGAGCAGTTCTTC.

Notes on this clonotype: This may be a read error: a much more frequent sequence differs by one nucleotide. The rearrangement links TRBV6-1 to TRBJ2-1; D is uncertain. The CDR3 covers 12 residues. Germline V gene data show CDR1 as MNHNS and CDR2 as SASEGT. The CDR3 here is CAISTGYNEQFF. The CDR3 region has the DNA TGTGCCATCAGTACCGGGTACAATGAGCAGTTCTTC.

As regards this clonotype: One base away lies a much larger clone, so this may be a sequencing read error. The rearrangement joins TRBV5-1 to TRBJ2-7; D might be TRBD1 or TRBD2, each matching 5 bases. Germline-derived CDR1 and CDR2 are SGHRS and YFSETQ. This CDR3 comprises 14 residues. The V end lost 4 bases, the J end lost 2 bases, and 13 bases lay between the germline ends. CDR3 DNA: TGCGCCAGCAGCCCAAATCGGGACGCCTACGAGCAGTACTTC. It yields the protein CASSPNRDAYEQYF. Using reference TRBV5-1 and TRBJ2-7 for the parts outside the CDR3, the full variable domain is KAGVTQTPRYLIKTRGQQVTLSCSPISGHRSVSWYQQTPGQGLQFLFEYFSETQRNKGNFPGRFSGRQFSNSRSEMNVSTLELGDSALYLCASSPNRDAYEQYFGPGTRLTVT.

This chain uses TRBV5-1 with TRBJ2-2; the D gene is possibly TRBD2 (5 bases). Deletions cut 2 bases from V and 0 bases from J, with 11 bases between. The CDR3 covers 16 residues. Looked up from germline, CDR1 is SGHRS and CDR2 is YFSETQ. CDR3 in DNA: TGCGCCAGCAGCTTACGGACTGGGGCGAACACCGGGGAGCTGTTTTTT. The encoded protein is CASSLRTGANTGELFF.

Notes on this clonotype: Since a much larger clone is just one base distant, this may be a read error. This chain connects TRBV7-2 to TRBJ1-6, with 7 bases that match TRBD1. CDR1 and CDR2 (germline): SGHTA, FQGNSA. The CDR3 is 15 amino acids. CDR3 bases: TGTGCCAGCAGCTTACGGGGACAGTTAGATTCACCCCGCCACTTT. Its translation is CASSLRGQLDSPRHF.

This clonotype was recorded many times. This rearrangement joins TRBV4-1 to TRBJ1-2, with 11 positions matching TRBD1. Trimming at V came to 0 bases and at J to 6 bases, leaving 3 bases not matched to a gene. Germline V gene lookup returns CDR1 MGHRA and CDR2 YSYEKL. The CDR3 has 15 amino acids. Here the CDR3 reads CASSQDGTGGDGYTF. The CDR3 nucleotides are TGCGCCAGCAGCCAAGATGGGACAGGGGGTGATGGCTACACCTTC.

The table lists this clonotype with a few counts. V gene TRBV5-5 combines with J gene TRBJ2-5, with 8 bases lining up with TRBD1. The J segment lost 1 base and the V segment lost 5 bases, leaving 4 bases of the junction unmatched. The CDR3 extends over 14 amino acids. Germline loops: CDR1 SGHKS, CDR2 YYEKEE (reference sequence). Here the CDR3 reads CASRRTGGQETQYF. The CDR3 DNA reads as TGTGCCAGCAGACGTACAGGGGGCCAAGAGACCCAGTACTTC.

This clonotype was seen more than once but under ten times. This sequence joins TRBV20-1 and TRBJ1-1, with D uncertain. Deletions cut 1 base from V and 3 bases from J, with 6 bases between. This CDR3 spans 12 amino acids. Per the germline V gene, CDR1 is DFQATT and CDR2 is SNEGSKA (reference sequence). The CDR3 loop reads CSARVRDTEAFF. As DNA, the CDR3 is TGCAGTGCTAGAGTGAGGGACACTGAAGCTTTCTTT.

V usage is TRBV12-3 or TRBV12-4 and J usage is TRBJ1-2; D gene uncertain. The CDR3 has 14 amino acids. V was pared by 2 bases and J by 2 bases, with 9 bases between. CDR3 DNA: TGTGCCAGCAGTTTACTGCCAGAGAACTATGGCTACACCTTC. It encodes CASSLLPENYGYTF.

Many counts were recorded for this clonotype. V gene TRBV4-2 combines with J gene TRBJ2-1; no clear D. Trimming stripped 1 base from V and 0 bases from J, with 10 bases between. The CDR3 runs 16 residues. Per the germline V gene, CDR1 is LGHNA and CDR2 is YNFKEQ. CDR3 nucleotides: TGTGCCAGCAGCCAAGGAGGCGGAAGCTCCTACAATGAGCAGTTCTTC. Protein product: CASSQGGGSSYNEQFF.